The rows below give T cell receptor beta chains drawn from one sample of a study of response to subunit inactivated influenza vaccine. One entry per CDR3 protein, called by TCRdb with MiXCR from the RT-PCR reads. This table has roughly 550,000 distinct CDR3 sequences, roughly 23% appearing once. This sample also belongs to another study, concerning T cells expressing NK-cell markers.

The source was CD4+ T cells sorted from PBMCs, collected 12 days after vaccination. Source of these receptors: a man between 45 and 60 years old who received an inactivated influenza vaccine. Both conserved end residues are part of each CDR3. D genes are given only for firm matches. Rows give clone size only sometimes, using once, few, many, or a class for an expanded clone.

d_gene: TRBD2
j_gene: TRBJ2-2
v_gene: TRBV30
abundance: few
CDR3aa: CASKAGRVFGELFF
CDR3nt: TGTGCCTCGAAGGCAGGGAGGGTATTCGGGGAGCTGTTTTTT

d_gene: -
j_gene: TRBJ2-3
v_gene: TRBV5-1
abundance: -
CDR3aa: CASAGAGRDTQYF
CDR3nt: TGCGCCAGCGCGGGGGCAGGACGGGATACGCAGTATTTT

d_gene: -
j_gene: TRBJ1-4
v_gene: TRBV7-9
abundance: -
CDR3aa: CASSLAMDSLTNEKLFF
CDR3nt: TGTGCCAGCAGCTTAGCCATGGACTCACTAACTAATGAAAAACTGTTTTTT

d_gene: -
j_gene: TRBJ2-5
v_gene: TRBV25-1
abundance: -
CDR3aa: CASSALGALGETQYF
CDR3nt: TGTGCCAGCAGTGCGTTAGGGGCCCTCGGGGAGACCCAGTACTTC

d_gene: -
j_gene: TRBJ2-5
v_gene: TRBV28
abundance: few
CDR3aa: CASSLYKQETQYF
CDR3nt: TGTGCCAGCAGTTTGTATAAGCAAGAGACCCAGTACTTC

d_gene: -
j_gene: TRBJ2-3
v_gene: TRBV12-3/TRBV12-4
abundance: many
CDR3aa: CASSAGDTQYF
CDR3nt: TGTGCCAGCAGCGCCGGGGATACGCAGTATTTT

d_gene: -
j_gene: TRBJ2-5
v_gene: TRBV18
abundance: -
CDR3aa: CASSPAWAGETQYF
CDR3nt: TGTGCCAGCTCACCAGCCTGGGCAGGAGAGACCCAGTACTTC

d_gene: TRBD1
j_gene: TRBJ2-5
v_gene: TRBV30
abundance: few
CDR3aa: CAWSTNRGSQYF
CDR3nt: TGTGCCTGGAGTACTAACAGGGGGTCCCAGTACTTC

d_gene: -
j_gene: TRBJ2-5
v_gene: TRBV20-1
abundance: -
CDR3aa: CSASGTAQETQYF
CDR3nt: TGCAGTGCTAGTGGAACTGCACAAGAGACCCAGTACTTC

d_gene: -
j_gene: TRBJ2-7
v_gene: TRBV18
abundance: many
CDR3aa: CASSPGRADNEQYF
CDR3nt: TGTGCCAGCTCACCCGGGCGGGCAGATAACGAGCAGTACTTC

d_gene: TRBD2
j_gene: TRBJ2-2
v_gene: TRBV9
abundance: -
CDR3aa: CASSVVTSGITGELFF
CDR3nt: TGTGCCAGCAGCGTAGTGACTAGCGGGATTACCGGGGAGCTGTTTTTT

d_gene: -
j_gene: TRBJ1-5
v_gene: TRBV7-2
abundance: few
CDR3aa: CASSLGEGRNQPQHF
CDR3nt: TGTGCCAGCAGCTTAGGAGAGGGTAGAAATCAGCCCCAGCATTTT

d_gene: -
j_gene: TRBJ2-1
v_gene: TRBV7-2
abundance: once
CDR3aa: CASISGAPSVEQFF
CDR3nt: TGTGCCAGCATTTCCGGAGCCCCGAGTGTCGAGCAGTTCTTC

d_gene: -
j_gene: TRBJ1-1
v_gene: TRBV20-1
abundance: few
CDR3aa: CSARDRDPPWGAFF
CDR3nt: TGCAGTGCTAGAGATCGAGACCCTCCCTGGGGAGCTTTCTTT

d_gene: -
j_gene: TRBJ2-1
v_gene: TRBV6-1
abundance: -
CDR3aa: CASRTRGTAYNEQFF
CDR3nt: TGTGCCAGCAGGACTAGGGGCACCGCCTACAATGAGCAGTTCTTC

d_gene: -
j_gene: TRBJ2-1
v_gene: TRBV20-1
abundance: -
CDR3aa: CSARAPAGHFGHNEQFF
CDR3nt: TGCAGTGCTAGGGCACCCGCGGGACATTTTGGACACAATGAGCAGTTCTTC

d_gene: TRBD2
j_gene: TRBJ2-1
v_gene: TRBV10-3
abundance: -
CDR3aa: CAISSSGMTWNEQFF
CDR3nt: TGTGCCATCAGCTCTAGCGGGATGACTTGGAATGAGCAGTTCTTC

d_gene: -
j_gene: TRBJ2-1
v_gene: TRBV15
abundance: -
CDR3aa: CATSRDHRGFSYNEQFF
CDR3nt: TGTGCCACCAGCAGAGATCATCGGGGGTTTTCCTACAATGAGCAGTTCTTC

d_gene: TRBD1
j_gene: TRBJ2-7
v_gene: TRBV27
abundance: -
CDR3aa: CASQDRGIEQYF
CDR3nt: TGTGCCAGCCAGGACAGGGGCATAGAGCAGTACTTC

d_gene: -
j_gene: TRBJ2-7
v_gene: TRBV4-1
abundance: -
CDR3aa: CASSPAGMRTAFSYEQYF
CDR3nt: TGCGCCAGCAGCCCCGCAGGTATGCGGACAGCCTTCTCCTACGAGCAGTACTTC

d_gene: -
j_gene: TRBJ2-1
v_gene: TRBV14
abundance: few
CDR3aa: CASSQDWGPSYNEQFF
CDR3nt: TGTGCCAGCAGCCAAGACTGGGGACCATCCTACAATGAGCAGTTCTTC

d_gene: -
j_gene: TRBJ1-2
v_gene: TRBV7-2
abundance: few
CDR3aa: CASRAGSIYGYTF
CDR3nt: TGTGCCAGCAGGGCGGGGAGTATCTATGGCTACACCTTC

d_gene: -
j_gene: TRBJ1-1
v_gene: TRBV27
abundance: many
CDR3aa: CASSFGSNTEAFF
CDR3nt: TGTGCCAGCAGTTTTGGATCGAACACTGAAGCTTTCTTT

d_gene: TRBD1
j_gene: TRBJ2-5
v_gene: TRBV28
abundance: -
CDR3aa: CASSVGTGAETQYF
CDR3nt: TGTGCCAGCAGCGTGGGGACAGGGGCAGAGACCCAGTACTTC

d_gene: -
j_gene: TRBJ1-5
v_gene: TRBV12-3/TRBV12-4
abundance: -
CDR3aa: CASSSYGLGNQPQHF
CDR3nt: TGTGCCAGCAGTTCCTACGGATTAGGCAATCAGCCCCAGCATTTT

d_gene: -
j_gene: TRBJ2-1
v_gene: TRBV11-3
abundance: -
CDR3aa: CASSPRTGRNNEQFF
CDR3nt: TGTGCCAGCAGCCCCCGCACAGGGAGAAACAATGAGCAGTTCTTC

d_gene: -
j_gene: TRBJ1-6
v_gene: TRBV7-2
abundance: -
CDR3aa: CASSLAFGGGNSPLHF
CDR3nt: TGTGCCAGCAGCTTAGCGTTCGGGGGAGGTAATTCACCCCTCCACTTT

d_gene: -
j_gene: TRBJ2-1
v_gene: TRBV7-2
abundance: -
CDR3aa: CASSLQGRAAGRNEQFF
CDR3nt: TGTGCCAGCAGCCTCCAGGGGCGGGCTGCGGGGCGTAATGAGCAGTTCTTC

d_gene: -
j_gene: TRBJ2-1
v_gene: TRBV7-9
abundance: few
CDR3aa: CASSRSSRVASYNEQFF
CDR3nt: TGTGCCAGCAGTCGGTCCTCCAGGGTGGCCTCCTACAATGAGCAGTTCTTC

d_gene: -
j_gene: TRBJ1-3
v_gene: TRBV4-3
abundance: -
CDR3aa: CASSQAARGNTIYF
CDR3nt: TGCGCCAGCAGCCAAGCGGCCCGAGGAAACACCATATATTTT

d_gene: -
j_gene: TRBJ2-2
v_gene: TRBV7-9
abundance: few
CDR3aa: CASSFRDSMTGELFF
CDR3nt: TGTGCCAGCAGCTTCCGGGACTCTATGACCGGGGAGCTGTTTTTT

d_gene: -
j_gene: TRBJ1-4
v_gene: TRBV6-5
abundance: -
CDR3aa: CASRLTSGKLFF
CDR3nt: TGTGCCAGCAGGCTCACCTCGGGAAAACTGTTTTTT

d_gene: -
j_gene: TRBJ1-5
v_gene: TRBV29-1
abundance: many
CDR3aa: CSVSTANQPQHF
CDR3nt: TGCAGCGTCTCGACAGCTAATCAGCCCCAGCATTTT

d_gene: -
j_gene: TRBJ2-3
v_gene: TRBV7-2
abundance: -
CDR3aa: CASSLRSGTDTQYF
CDR3nt: TGTGCCAGCAGCTTACGCTCTGGCACAGATACGCAGTATTTT

d_gene: TRBD2
j_gene: TRBJ2-4
v_gene: TRBV11-1
abundance: many
CDR3aa: CASSPPGGRDAKNIQYF
CDR3nt: TGTGCCAGCAGCCCCCCGGGAGGCCGGGATGCCAAAAACATTCAGTACTTC

d_gene: -
j_gene: TRBJ1-1
v_gene: TRBV7-9
abundance: -
CDR3aa: CASSLVARGSGAFF
CDR3nt: TGTGCCAGCAGCTTAGTGGCCAGAGGAAGTGGAGCTTTCTTT

d_gene: -
j_gene: TRBJ1-2
v_gene: TRBV28
abundance: few
CDR3aa: CASRINSNYGYTF
CDR3nt: TGTGCCAGCAGGATAAATTCTAACTATGGCTACACCTTC

d_gene: TRBD1
j_gene: TRBJ2-7
v_gene: TRBV6-2/TRBV6-3
abundance: -
CDR3aa: CASSYPGTEAYEQYF
CDR3nt: TGTGCCAGCAGTTACCCCGGGACAGAGGCCTACGAGCAGTACTTC

d_gene: TRBD2
j_gene: TRBJ2-1
v_gene: TRBV7-9
abundance: -
CDR3aa: CASSSEGLTSGSEQFF
CDR3nt: TGTGCCAGCAGCTCGGAGGGACTGACTAGCGGGAGCGAGCAGTTCTTC

d_gene: TRBD1
j_gene: TRBJ2-1
v_gene: TRBV24-1
abundance: -
CDR3aa: CATSPTGYTSYNEQFF
CDR3nt: TGTGCCACCAGCCCGACAGGGTACACCTCCTACAATGAGCAGTTCTTC

d_gene: -
j_gene: TRBJ2-7
v_gene: TRBV6-2/TRBV6-3
abundance: many
CDR3aa: CASSRLYEQYF
CDR3nt: TGTGCCAGCAGCCGACTCTACGAGCAGTACTTC

d_gene: TRBD1
j_gene: TRBJ2-2
v_gene: TRBV12-3/TRBV12-4
abundance: -
CDR3aa: CASSLGDRGRTGELFF
CDR3nt: TGTGCCAGCAGTTTGGGAGACAGGGGTAGGACCGGGGAGCTGTTTTTT